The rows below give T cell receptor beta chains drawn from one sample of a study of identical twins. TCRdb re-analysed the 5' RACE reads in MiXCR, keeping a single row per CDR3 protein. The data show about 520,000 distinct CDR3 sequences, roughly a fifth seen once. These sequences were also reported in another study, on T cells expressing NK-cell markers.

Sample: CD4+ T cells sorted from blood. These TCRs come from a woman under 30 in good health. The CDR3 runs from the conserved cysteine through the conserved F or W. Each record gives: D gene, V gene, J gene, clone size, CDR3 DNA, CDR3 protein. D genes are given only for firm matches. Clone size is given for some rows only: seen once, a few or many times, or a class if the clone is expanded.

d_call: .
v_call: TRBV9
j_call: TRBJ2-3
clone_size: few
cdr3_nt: TGTGCCAGCAGCTCTCACCCACAGGGACGATCGACAGATACGCAGTATTTT
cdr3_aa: CASSSHPQGRSTDTQYF

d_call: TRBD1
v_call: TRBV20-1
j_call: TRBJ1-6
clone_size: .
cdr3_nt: TGCAGTGCCACCGGGGACAGTTTGCATTCACCCCTCCACTTT
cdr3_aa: CSATGDSLHSPLHF

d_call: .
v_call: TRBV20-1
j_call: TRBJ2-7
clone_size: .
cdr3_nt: TGCAGTGCTAGCAGGGGCGAGGAGCAGTACTTC
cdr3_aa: CSASRGEEQYF

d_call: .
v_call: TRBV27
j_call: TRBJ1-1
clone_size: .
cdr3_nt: TGTGCCAGCAGTTTATCGAGCGGCGGAAACACTGAAGCTTTCTTT
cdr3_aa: CASSLSSGGNTEAFF

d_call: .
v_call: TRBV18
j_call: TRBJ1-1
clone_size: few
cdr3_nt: TGTGCCAGCTCAAGTAACAGGGTGAACACTGAAGCTTTCTTT
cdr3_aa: CASSSNRVNTEAFF

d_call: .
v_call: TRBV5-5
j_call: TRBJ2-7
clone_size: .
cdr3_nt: TGTGCCAGCAGCTTGGCTGACAGATCTTACTACGAGCAGTACTTC
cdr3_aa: CASSLADRSYYEQYF

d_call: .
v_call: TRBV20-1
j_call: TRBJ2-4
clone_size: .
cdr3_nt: TGCAGTGCTAGCGGGAGCCTCAAAAACATTCAGTACTTC
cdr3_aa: CSASGSLKNIQYF

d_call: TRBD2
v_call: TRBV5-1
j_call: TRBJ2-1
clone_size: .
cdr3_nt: TGCGCCAGCAGCTTGGAAAGGGCGGGAGTCGGTGAGCAGTTCTTC
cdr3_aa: CASSLERAGVGEQFF

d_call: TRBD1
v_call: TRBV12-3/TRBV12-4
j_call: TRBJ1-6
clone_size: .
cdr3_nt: TGTGCCAGCAGTGGCGCCTCCGGGACAGGGACCCCCTATAATTCACCCCTCCACTTT
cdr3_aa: CASSGASGTGTPYNSPLHF

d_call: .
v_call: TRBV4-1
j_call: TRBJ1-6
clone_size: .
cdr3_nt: TGCGCCAGCAGCCACCCAAAGGATTCACCCCTCCACTTT
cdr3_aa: CASSHPKDSPLHF

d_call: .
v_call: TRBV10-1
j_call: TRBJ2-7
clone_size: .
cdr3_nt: TGCGCCAGCAGTGAGCAATCCTACTACGAGCAGTACTTC
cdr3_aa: CASSEQSYYEQYF

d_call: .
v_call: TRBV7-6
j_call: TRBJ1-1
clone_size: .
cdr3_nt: TGTGCCAGCAGCTCGATTAAAGGGCCAAACACTGAAGCTTTCTTT
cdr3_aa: CASSSIKGPNTEAFF

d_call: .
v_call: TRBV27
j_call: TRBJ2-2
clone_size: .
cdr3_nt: TGTGCCAGCAGTTTACTGGGGCCCGGCGGGGAGCTGTTTTTT
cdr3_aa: CASSLLGPGGELFF

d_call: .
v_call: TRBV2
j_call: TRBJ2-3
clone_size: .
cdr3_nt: TGTGCCAGCAGTGAGCAGACAGGTTCCACAGATACGCAGTATTTT
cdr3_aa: CASSEQTGSTDTQYF

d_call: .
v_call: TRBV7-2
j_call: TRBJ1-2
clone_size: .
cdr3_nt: TGTGCCAGCAGCACAGGACAGTTTTATGGCTACACCTTC
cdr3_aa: CASSTGQFYGYTF

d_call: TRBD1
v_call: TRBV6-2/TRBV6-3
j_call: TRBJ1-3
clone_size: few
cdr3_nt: TGTGCCAGCCGACGGGACGGACAGGGGAGAAACACCATATATTTT
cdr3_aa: CASRRDGQGRNTIYF

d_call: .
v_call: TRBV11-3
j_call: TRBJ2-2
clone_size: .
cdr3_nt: TGTGCCAGCAGCTTAAGATTCGGACGGACCACCGGGGAGCTGTTTTTT
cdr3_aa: CASSLRFGRTTGELFF

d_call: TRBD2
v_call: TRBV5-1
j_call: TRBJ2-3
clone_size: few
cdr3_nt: TGCGCCAGCAGCTGGGGGACTAGCGGGAGTTTCACAGATACGCAGTATTTT
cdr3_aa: CASSWGTSGSFTDTQYF

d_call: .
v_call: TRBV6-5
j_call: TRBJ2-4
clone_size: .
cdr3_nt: TGTGCCAGCAGTTACCAGTTGGGTGCCAAAAACATTCAGTACTTC
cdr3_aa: CASSYQLGAKNIQYF

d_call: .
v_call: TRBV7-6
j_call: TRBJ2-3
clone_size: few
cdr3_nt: TGTGCCAGCAGCTCCCGTGTAGGTCGAAACACAGATACGCAGTATTTT
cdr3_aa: CASSSRVGRNTDTQYF

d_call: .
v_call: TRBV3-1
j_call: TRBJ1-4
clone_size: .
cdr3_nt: TGTGCCAGCAATTATAGAGGGGAAAGCGGAAAACTGTTTTTT
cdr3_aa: CASNYRGESGKLFF

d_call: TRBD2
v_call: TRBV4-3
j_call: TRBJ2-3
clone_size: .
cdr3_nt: TGCGCCAGCAGCCAAGAAGGAGGGAGGGTTTTGACAGATACGCAGTATTTT
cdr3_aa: CASSQEGGRVLTDTQYF

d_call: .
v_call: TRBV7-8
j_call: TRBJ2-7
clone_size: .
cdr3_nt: TGTGCCAGCAGCCAACTTGGGCACGCGAGCTCCTACGAGCAGTACTTC
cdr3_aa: CASSQLGHASSYEQYF

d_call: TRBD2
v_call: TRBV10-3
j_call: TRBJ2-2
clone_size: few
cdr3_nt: TGTGCCATCAGTAGCCCTCCCGGATTAGCGGGAAACACCGGGGAGCTGTTTTTT
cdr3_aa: CAISSPPGLAGNTGELFF

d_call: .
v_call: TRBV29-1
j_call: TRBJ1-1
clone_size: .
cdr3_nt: TGCAGCGTCACCCCTGACACGTGGGGCACTGAAGCTTTCTTT
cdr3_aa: CSVTPDTWGTEAFF